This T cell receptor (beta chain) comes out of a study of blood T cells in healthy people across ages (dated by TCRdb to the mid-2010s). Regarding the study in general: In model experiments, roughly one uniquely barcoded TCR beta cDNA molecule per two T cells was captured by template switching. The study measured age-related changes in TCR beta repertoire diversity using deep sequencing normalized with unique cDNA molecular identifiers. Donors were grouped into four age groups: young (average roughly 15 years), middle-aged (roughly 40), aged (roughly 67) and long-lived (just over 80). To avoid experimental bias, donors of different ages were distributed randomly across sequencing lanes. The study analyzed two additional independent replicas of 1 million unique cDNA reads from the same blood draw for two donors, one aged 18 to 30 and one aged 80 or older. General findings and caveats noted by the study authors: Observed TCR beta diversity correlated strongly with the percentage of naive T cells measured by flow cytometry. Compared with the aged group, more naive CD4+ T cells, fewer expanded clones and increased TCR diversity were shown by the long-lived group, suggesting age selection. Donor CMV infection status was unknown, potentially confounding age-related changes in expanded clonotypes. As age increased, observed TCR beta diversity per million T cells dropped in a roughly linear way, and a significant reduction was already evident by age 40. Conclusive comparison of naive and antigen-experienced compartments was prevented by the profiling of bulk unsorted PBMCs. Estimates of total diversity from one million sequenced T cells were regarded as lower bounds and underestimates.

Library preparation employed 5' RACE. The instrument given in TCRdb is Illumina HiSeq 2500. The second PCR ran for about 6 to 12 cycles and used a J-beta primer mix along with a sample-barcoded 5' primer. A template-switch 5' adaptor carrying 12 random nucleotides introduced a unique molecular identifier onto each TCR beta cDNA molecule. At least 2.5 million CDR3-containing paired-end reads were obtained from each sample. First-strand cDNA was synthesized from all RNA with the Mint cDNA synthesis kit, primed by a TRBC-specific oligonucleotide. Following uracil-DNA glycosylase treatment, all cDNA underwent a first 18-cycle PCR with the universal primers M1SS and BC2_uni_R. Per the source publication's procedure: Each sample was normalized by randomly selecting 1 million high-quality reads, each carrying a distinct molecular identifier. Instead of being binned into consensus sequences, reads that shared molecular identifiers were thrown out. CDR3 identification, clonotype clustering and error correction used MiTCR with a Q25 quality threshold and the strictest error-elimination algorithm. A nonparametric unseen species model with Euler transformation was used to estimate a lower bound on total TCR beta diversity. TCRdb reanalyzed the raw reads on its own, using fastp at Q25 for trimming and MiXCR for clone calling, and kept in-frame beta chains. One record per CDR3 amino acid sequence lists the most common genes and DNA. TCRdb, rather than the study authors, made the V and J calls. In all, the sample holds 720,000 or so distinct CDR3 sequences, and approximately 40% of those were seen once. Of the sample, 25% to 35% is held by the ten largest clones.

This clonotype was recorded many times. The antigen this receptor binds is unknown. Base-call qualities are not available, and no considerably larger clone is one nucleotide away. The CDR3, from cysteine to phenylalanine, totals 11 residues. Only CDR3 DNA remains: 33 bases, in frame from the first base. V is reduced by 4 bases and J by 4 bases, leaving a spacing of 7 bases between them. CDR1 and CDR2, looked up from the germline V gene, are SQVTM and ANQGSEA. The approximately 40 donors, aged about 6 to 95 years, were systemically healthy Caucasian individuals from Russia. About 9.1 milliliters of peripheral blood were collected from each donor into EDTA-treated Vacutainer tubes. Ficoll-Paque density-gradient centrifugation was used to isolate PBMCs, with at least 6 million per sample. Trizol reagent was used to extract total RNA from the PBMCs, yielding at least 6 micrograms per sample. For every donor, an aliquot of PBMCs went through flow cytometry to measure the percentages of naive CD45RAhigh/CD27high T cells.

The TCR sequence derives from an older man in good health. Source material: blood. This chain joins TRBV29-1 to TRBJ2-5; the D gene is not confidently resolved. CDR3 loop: CSVARAETQYF. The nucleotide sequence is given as TGCAGCGTTGCTAGGGCAGAGACCCAGTACTTC.